Listed below are T cell receptor beta chains from one sample, sequenced in a study of vaccination effects on CD4 cells after COVID-19. These receptors are not linked to any known antigen. Profiling relied on immunoSEQ multiplex PCR, and the TCRdb table lists in-frame clones only, not all of them. The table includes fewer than 90,000 clones, 60% to 80% detected once. Material: CD4+ T cells from PBMCs cultured with HCoV-OC43 spike peptides, obtained after COVID-19 vaccination. The receptor set was obtained from a human donor who received a COVID-19 vaccine. CDR3s include the opening cysteine and the closing phenylalanine or tryptophan. D genes are given only for firm matches. Clone size, where shown, is once, few, many, or a class for clones that have expanded.

NA,TRBV7-9,NA,TRBJ1-1,CASSSTVNTEAFF,TGTGCCAGCAGCTCGACAGTGAACACTGAAGCTTTCTTT
once,TRBV7-8,NA,TRBJ1-1,CASSLGRVTEAFF,TGTGCCAGCAGCTTAGGTAGGGTCACTGAAGCTTTCTTT
NA,TRBV28,NA,TRBJ1-3,CASSPRTFSGNTIYF,TGTGCCAGCAGCCCTAGGACCTTCTCTGGAAACACCATATATTTT
NA,TRBV5-1,NA,TRBJ1-2,CASSLSYRGVNGYTF,TGCGCCAGCAGCTTGAGCTATCGGGGAGTGAATGGCTACACCTTC
NA,TRBV28,TRBD1,TRBJ1-1,CASRVQGANTEAFF,TGTGCCAGCAGGGTACAGGGGGCAAACACTGAAGCTTTCTTT
NA,TRBV6-1,NA,TRBJ1-5,CASSDPARNQPQHF,TGTGCCAGCAGTGATCCAGCGAGAAATCAGCCCCAGCATTTT
NA,TRBV4-1,NA,TRBJ2-6,CASSQVSLSGANVLTF,TGCGCCAGCAGCCAAGTTTCACTCTCTGGGGCCAACGTCCTGACTTTC
once,TRBV11-1,TRBD2,TRBJ2-2,CASGIDGTSNTGELFF,TGTGCCAGCGGAATTGACGGGACTAGCAATACCGGGGAGCTGTTTTTT
NA,TRBV28,TRBD1,TRBJ1-4,CASTAPTGGMSEKLFF,TGTGCCAGCACTGCACCCACAGGGGGAATGAGTGAAAAACTGTTTTTT
NA,TRBV5-5,NA,TRBJ2-2,CASSLNRAGGELFF,TGTGCCAGCAGCTTGAACAGGGCCGGCGGGGAGCTGTTTTTT
once,TRBV5-4,TRBD1,TRBJ2-3,CASSGAGQGVDTQYF,TGTGCCAGCAGCGGGGCAGGACAGGGAGTAGATACGCAGTATTTT
NA,TRBV5-3,NA,TRBJ1-6,CARSLETRTNNSPLHF,TGTGCCAGAAGCTTGGAGACAAGGACCAATAATTCACCCCTCCACTTT
once,TRBV3-1/TRBV3-2,TRBD2,TRBJ2-3,CASSQDLGGGTDTQYF,TGTGCCAGCAGCCAAGATCTGGGGGGGGGCACAGATACGCAGTATTTT
few,TRBV10-3,TRBD1,TRBJ1-2,CAISGTGSTNYGYTF,TGTGCCATCAGTGGGACAGGGTCCACTAACTATGGCTACACCTTC
once,TRBV3-1/TRBV3-2,NA,TRBJ1-4,CASSPDPGRLGEKLFF,TGTGCCAGCAGCCCCGACCCAGGGAGGTTAGGTGAAAAACTGTTTTTT
NA,TRBV4-1,NA,TRBJ1-5,CASSQETSLFQPQHF,TGCGCCAGCAGCCAAGAAACATCATTGTTTCAGCCCCAGCATTTT
NA,TRBV2,NA,TRBJ1-5,CASSLGGVSQPQHF,TGTGCCAGCAGTCTGGGGGGGGTTTCACAGCCCCAGCATTTT
NA,TRBV3-1/TRBV3-2,NA,TRBJ2-6,CASSQGYSGANVLTF,TGTGCCAGCAGCCAAGGGTACTCTGGGGCCAACGTCCTGACTTTC
NA,TRBV7-9,TRBD2,TRBJ2-4,CASSRSGGPENIQYF,TGTGCCAGCAGCCGTAGCGGGGGGCCAGAAAACATTCAGTACTTC
once,TRBV11-1,TRBD1,TRBJ2-3,CASSWAGTGGADTQYF,TGTGCCAGCAGCTGGGCCGGGACAGGGGGCGCAGATACGCAGTATTTT
NA,TRBV19,NA,TRBJ1-5,CASTPDGRGVGSNQPQHF,TGTGCCAGTACCCCCGACGGTCGGGGGGTGGGAAGCAATCAGCCCCAGCATTTT
NA,TRBV5-1,NA,TRBJ2-1,CASKIGPERDEQFF,TGCGCCAGCAAAATAGGGCCGGAGAGGGATGAGCAGTTCTTC
NA,TRBV27,NA,TRBJ1-2,CASTLRGGQGGYTF,TGTGCCAGCACCCTCCGCGGGGGGCAGGGTGGCTACACCTTC
NA,TRBV3-1/TRBV3-2,TRBD1,TRBJ2-5,CASSVGTGVSETQYF,TGTGCCAGCAGCGTTGGGACAGGGGTATCAGAGACCCAGTACTTC
few,TRBV5-1,TRBD1,TRBJ1-2,CASSPDRATYGYTF,TGCGCCAGCAGCCCGGACAGGGCGACTTATGGCTACACCTTC
NA,TRBV3-1/TRBV3-2,NA,TRBJ2-1,CASPPGRAKTSSYNEQFF,TGTGCCAGCCCCCCGGGTAGGGCCAAAACGAGCTCCTACAATGAGCAGTTCTTC
NA,TRBV10-2,TRBD1,TRBJ2-5,CASSVGQGLETQYF,TGCGCCAGCAGTGTGGGACAGGGGCTAGAGACCCAGTACTTC
NA,TRBV30,TRBD1,TRBJ1-5,CAWSVGAGGSQPQHF,TGTGCCTGGAGTGTAGGGGCAGGGGGGAGTCAGCCCCAGCATTTT
NA,TRBV12-3/TRBV12-4,NA,TRBJ2-2,CASSSDLGELFF,TGTGCCAGCAGTTCGGACCTCGGGGAGCTGTTTTTT
NA,TRBV3-1/TRBV3-2,NA,TRBJ1-2,CASSHWGRGRANYGYTF,TGTGCCAGCAGCCACTGGGGCAGGGGCAGAGCTAACTATGGCTACACCTTC
few,TRBV19,TRBD2,TRBJ2-2,CASSKWTSGSTGELFF,TGTGCCAGTAGTAAGTGGACTAGCGGTAGCACCGGGGAGCTGTTTTTT
NA,TRBV7-9,NA,TRBJ1-6,CASSSQAGAGSPLHF,TGTGCCAGCAGTTCGCAAGCAGGGGCCGGTTCACCCCTCCACTTT
NA,TRBV2,NA,TRBJ2-5,CASRKTGQETQYF,TGTGCCAGCAGAAAGACGGGTCAAGAGACCCAGTACTTC
few,TRBV19,NA,TRBJ2-1,CASRRRAQRNEQFF,TGTGCCAGTAGACGGCGGGCCCAACGCAATGAGCAGTTCTTC
NA,TRBV6-5,NA,TRBJ2-1,CASSFIKGSVRDEQFF,TGTGCCAGCAGTTTCATAAAGGGTTCCGTTAGGGATGAGCAGTTCTTC
NA,TRBV28,TRBD1,TRBJ1-4,CASSTPGQGAEKLFF,TGTGCCAGCAGTACACCGGGACAGGGGGCAGAAAAACTGTTTTTT
NA,TRBV5-4,NA,TRBJ1-1,CASRLSGGSNTEAFF,TGTGCCAGCAGGCTATCGGGGGGGTCGAACACTGAAGCTTTCTTT
NA,TRBV20-1,NA,TRBJ1-1,CSASGRMNTEAFF,TGCAGTGCTAGTGGCAGGATGAACACTGAAGCTTTCTTT
NA,TRBV2,NA,TRBJ2-1,CASSEVRVGGNEQFF,TGTGCCAGCAGTGAAGTAAGGGTAGGGGGGAATGAGCAGTTCTTC
NA,TRBV6-2/TRBV6-3,TRBD2,TRBJ2-2,CASSYRLADTGELFF,TGTGCCAGCAGTTACCGGCTAGCGGACACCGGGGAGCTGTTTTTT
NA,TRBV10-3,TRBD1,TRBJ1-5,CAISEQGSPQHF,TGTGCCATCAGTGAACAGGGGTCTCCCCAGCATTTT
NA,TRBV24-1,NA,TRBJ2-3,CATSDALIGDTQYF,TGTGCCACCAGTGATGCCCTGATTGGAGATACGCAGTATTTT
NA,TRBV6-5,TRBD1,TRBJ1-1,CASSIDRGNEAFF,TGTGCCAGCTCCATCGACAGGGGAAATGAAGCTTTCTTT
NA,TRBV6-5,NA,TRBJ2-5,CASSSTGRGLGETQYF,TGTGCCAGCAGTTCCACTGGCCGGGGCCTCGGGGAGACCCAGTACTTC
NA,TRBV30,NA,TRBJ1-5,CAWSVPGAHRFGQPQHF,TGTGCCTGGAGTGTACCTGGGGCGCATCGGTTTGGTCAGCCCCAGCATTTT
NA,TRBV19,NA,TRBJ1-6,CASSIVGNSPLHF,TGTGCCAGTAGTATAGTTGGGAATTCACCCCTCCACTTT
NA,TRBV4-1,TRBD2,TRBJ2-3,CASSPRLAGGTDTQYF,TGCGCCAGCAGCCCACGACTAGCGGGAGGCACAGATACGCAGTATTTT
NA,TRBV7-3,NA,TRBJ2-2,CASSLGAGELFF,TGTGCCAGCAGCCTGGGGGCCGGGGAGCTGTTTTTT
once,TRBV23-1,NA,TRBJ2-1,CASSPPSVCRSYNEQFF,TGCGCCAGCAGTCCCCCAAGTGTGTGCCGCTCCTACAATGAGCAGTTCTTC
NA,TRBV18,NA,TRBJ1-2,CASSLDSYSGYTF,TGTGCCAGCTCTCTGGACTCCTACTCCGGCTACACCTTC
NA,TRBV19,NA,TRBJ1-5,CASSTGREQPQHF,TGTGCCAGTAGTACGGGGAGGGAACAGCCCCAGCATTTT
NA,TRBV6-6,NA,TRBJ1-3,CASKNWSGSAGNTIYF,TGTGCCAGCAAAAACTGGAGCGGCTCTGCTGGAAACACCATATATTTT
NA,TRBV6-5,NA,TRBJ1-2,CASSYRQVNYGYTF,TGTGCCAGCAGTTACAGACAGGTCAACTATGGCTACACCTTC
NA,TRBV30,NA,TRBJ1-2,CAWSVGAGAIDGYTF,TGTGCCTGGAGTGTAGGGGCAGGGGCTATCGATGGCTACACCTTC
few,TRBV7-2,NA,TRBJ2-3,CASSLDTGLNTQYF,TGTGCCAGCAGCTTAGACACGGGTCTGAATACGCAGTATTTT
NA,TRBV7-2,NA,TRBJ1-5,CASSPRQERNQPQHF,TGTGCCAGCAGCCCACGACAGGAACGCAATCAGCCCCAGCATTTT
NA,TRBV10-3,NA,TRBJ2-3,CASKGDTATDTQYF,TGTGCATCCAAGGGGGACACCGCCACAGATACGCAGTATTTT